Presented here are 22 T cell receptor beta chains from one specimen sequenced in a study of blood T cell repertoires in COVID-19. Sequencing was performed with immunoSEQ multiplex PCR; in TCRdb, only in-frame clones are kept and a portion is missing. Of 150,000 to 200,000 clones listed, approximately 80% are singletons. Sequenced input: peripheral blood. All receptors derive from a human donor in a cohort sampled during active COVID-19.

V gene TRBV9 combines with J gene TRBJ2-7; 11 bases align to TRBD2. Per the germline V gene, CDR1 is SGDLS and CDR2 is YYNGEE. J gave up 4 bases and V 3 bases, and 6 bases lay outside the gene matches. The CDR3 totals 15 residues. The CDR3 region has the DNA TGTGCCAGCAGCGAGGGACTAGCGGACTTTTACGAGCAGTACTTC. Encoded protein: CASSEGLADFYEQYF.

This sequence joins TRBV11-2 and TRBJ2-1, with D hard to call. CDR3 length equals 15 residues. The germline CDR1 and CDR2 sequences are SGHAT and FQNNGV. Trimming removed 1 base at V and 0 bases at J, with 7 bases between. This chain's CDR3 is CASSLVVSSYNEQFF. The CDR3 DNA is TGTGCCAGCAGCTTAGTAGTAAGCTCCTACAATGAGCAGTTCTTC.

This chain connects TRBV10-3 to TRBJ2-5; 7 bases are a match to TRBD2. The germline gives CDR1 ENHRY, CDR2 SYGVKD. J lost 1 base, V lost 7 bases, and 3 bases had no gene match. The CDR3 is made up of 13 amino acids. CDR3 DNA sequence: TGTGCCATCAATCCTAGCGGCCAAGAGACCCAGTACTTC. It yields the protein CAINPSGQETQYF.

This chain uses TRBV5-4 with TRBJ2-5; 9 bases fit TRBD2. CDR3 length: 13 amino acids. Germline V gene sequence: CDR1 SGHNT, CDR2 YYREEE (reference sequence). The V segment lost 6 bases and the J segment 2 bases; nucleotides outside the gene matches: 2. CDR3 sequence (DNA): TGTGCCAGCACCACTAGCGGGCAAGAGACCCAGTACTTC. Encoded protein: CASTTSGQETQYF.

The chain couples TRBV28 to TRBJ1-2; TRBD1 agrees at 8 bases. The CDR3 is made up of 14 amino acids. V lost 4 bases, J lost 3 bases, and 4 bases stayed unmatched. Per germline, CDR1 MDHEN and CDR2 SYDVKM. Written as DNA, the CDR3 is TGTGCCAGCAGTTCCTTGACAGGGGACTATGGCTACACCTTC. Translation gives CASSSLTGDYGYTF.

This rearrangement joins TRBV9 to TRBJ1-4; a possible D gene is TRBD1 (6 bases). CDR3 length: 16 amino acids. The germline V and J ends were trimmed by 0 bases and 0 bases, with 9 bases remaining between them. In germline, CDR1 is SGDLS, CDR2 YYNGEE. CDR3 in amino acids: CASSVADRTTNEKLFF. The CDR3 coding sequence is TGTGCCAGCAGCGTAGCTGACAGGACAACTAATGAAAAACTGTTTTTT.

The V call is TRBV7-6, the J call TRBJ2-1, with 7 bases fitting TRBD2. Germline V gives CDR1 SGHVS, CDR2 FNYEAQ. The CDR3 consists of 17 residues. The J segment lost 1 base and the V segment lost 4 bases, leaving 10 bases of the junction unmatched. In DNA form, the CDR3 reads TGTGCCAGCAGCTCTAGACTAGCTGAGCCTTCCTACAATGAGCAGTTCTTC. It yields the protein CASSSRLAEPSYNEQFF.

The V call is TRBV9, the J call TRBJ2-7; maybe TRBD1 (7 bases). The V and J ends lost 0 bases and 7 bases respectively, with 11 bases between them. CDR1 SGDLS and CDR2 YYNGEE come from the germline V gene. This CDR3 spans 13 amino acids. The CDR3 protein is CASSVAQGREQYF. The CDR3 DNA reads as TGTGCCAGCAGCGTAGCACAGGGGAGGGAGCAGTACTTC.

The rearrangement uses TRBV7-2 and TRBJ1-2, with 7 positions matching TRBD1. V was pared by 5 bases and J by 8 bases, with 8 bases of the junction left unmatched. The CDR3 runs to 13 residues. From germline, CDR1 is SGHTA and CDR2 FQGNSA. In nucleotides, the CDR3 is TGTGCCAGCAGCGCGACAGGGCTTTGGGGCTACACCTTC. This sequence encodes CASSATGLWGYTF.

This chain connects TRBV2 to TRBJ1-1, with D possibly TRBD1 on 6 matching bases. Germline values: CDR1 SNHLY, CDR2 FYNNEI. Trimming pared 6 bases from V and 1 base from J, leaving 9 bases between. This CDR3 spans 13 amino acids. Here the CDR3 reads CASSRDTNTEAFF. CDR3 bases: TGTGCCAGCAGCCGGGACACGAACACTGAAGCTTTCTTT. The entire variable domain, with the rest obtained from reference TRBV2 and TRBJ1-1, is as follows: EPEVTQTPSHQVTQMGQEVILRCVPISNHLYFYWYRQILGQKVEFLVSFYNNEISEKSEIFDDQFSVERPDGSNFTLKIRSTKLEDSAMYFCASSRDTNTEAFFGQGTRLTVV.

V gene TRBV7-9 combines with J gene TRBJ1-1; TRBD1 aligns across 9 bases. The CDR3 is made up of 14 amino acids. Germline V gene data show CDR1 as SEHNR and CDR2 as FQNEAQ (reference sequence). The trim removed 5 bases at V and 1 base at J, leaving 2 bases unmatched. CDR3 DNA: TGTGCCAGCAGCCCGACAGGGGGGAACACTGAAGCTTTCTTT. Protein product: CASSPTGGNTEAFF. Full variable domain (rest looked up from reference TRBV7-9 and TRBJ1-1): DTGVSQNPRHKITKRGQNVTFRCDPISEHNRLYWYRQTLGQGPEFLTYFQNEAQLEKSRLLSDRFSAERPKGSFSTLEIQRTEQGDSAMYLCASSPTGGNTEAFFGQGTRLTVV.

The chain has TRBV11-2 and TRBJ1-1, with D hard to call. V was clipped by 5 bases and J by 0 bases, with 7 bases between them. The germline CDR1 and CDR2 sequences are SGHAT and FQNNGV. The CDR3 totals 13 residues. The CDR3 sequence: CASSPQLNTEAFF. Here the CDR3 DNA reads TGTGCCAGCAGCCCACAATTGAACACTGAAGCTTTCTTT.

The CDR3 DNA sequence: TGTGCCAGCAATGAGGCGGAGACCTACGAGCAGTACTTC. It encodes CASNEAETYEQYF. The chain couples TRBV5-4 to TRBJ2-7; D gene ambiguous. In germline, CDR1 is SGHNT, CDR2 YYREEE (reference sequence). The length of the CDR3 is 13 residues. The ends were cut back, 6 bases at V and 2 bases at J, with 12 bases in the middle. The full variable domain, with the rest looked up from reference TRBV5-4 and TRBJ2-7, is ETGVTQSPTHLIKTRGQQVTLRCSSQSGHNTVSWYQQALGQGPQFIFQYYREEENGRGNFPPRFSGLQFPNYSSELNVNALELDDSALYLCASNEAETYEQYFGPGTRLTVT.

This clone was picked up one time. This chain links TRBV12-3 or TRBV12-4 with TRBJ2-5; TRBD2 is a possible D gene (6 bases). The CDR3 spans 13 residues. Trimming took 4 bases from V and 6 from J, leaving 12 bases between them. The CDR3 loop reads CASSWRAGKTQYF. The CDR3 nucleotides are TGTGCCAGCAGTTGGCGAGCGGGCAAGACCCAGTACTTC.

The chain couples TRBV7-8 to TRBJ2-1; D may be TRBD1 (6 bases). Trimming stripped 1 base from V and 8 bases from J, with 18 bases between. The CDR3 covers 16 residues. Germline V gene data show CDR1 as SGHVS and CDR2 as FQNEAQ. CDR3 amino acids: CASSLESHRVNDEQFF. CDR3 in DNA: TGTGCCAGCAGCTTAGAATCCCACAGGGTAAACGATGAGCAGTTCTTC.

This clone was seen a few times. Other DNA sequences in the same sample also yield this CDR3. The gene calls are TRBV5-4 and TRBJ2-7; TRBD1 aligns across 11 bases. V lost 4 bases and J lost 2; bases outside the gene matches: 2. This CDR3 has 14 amino acids. Germline values: CDR1 SGHNT, CDR2 YYREEE (reference sequence). The CDR3 DNA is TGTGCCAGCAGCCCGGGACAGGGGGCCTACGAGCAGTACTTC. Amino acids: CASSPGQGAYEQYF.

The chain uses TRBV7-6 and TRBJ2-7; 13 positions match TRBD2. This CDR3 region has 16 residues. V was pared by 4 bases and J by 5 bases, with 8 bases of the junction left unmatched. Looked up from germline, CDR1 is SGHVS and CDR2 is FNYEAQ. The CDR3 reads CASSSGLAGVKDEQYF. The CDR3 nucleotides read TGTGCCAGCAGCTCTGGACTAGCGGGAGTTAAGGACGAGCAGTACTTC. Based on the CDR3 plus reference TRBV7-6 and TRBJ2-7, the full variable domain is GAGVSQSPRYKVTKRGQDVALRCDPISGHVSLYWYRQALGQGPEFLTYFNYEAQQDKSGLPNDRFSAERPEGSISTLTIQRTEQRDSAMYRCASSSGLAGVKDEQYFGPGTRLTVT.

The chain recombines TRBV7-2 with TRBJ1-2; 8 bases match TRBD1. The length of the CDR3 is 17 residues. Looked up from germline, CDR1 is SGHTA and CDR2 is FQGNSA. Trimming cost V 1 base and J 2 bases; bases outside gene matches: 9. CDR3 sequence reads: CASSLGAGGKINYGYTF. Written as DNA, the CDR3 is TGTGCCAGCAGCTTAGGGGCAGGGGGCAAAATAAACTATGGCTACACCTTC.

The chain employs TRBV18 and TRBJ1-2; TRBD1 agrees at 9 bases. The CDR3 covers 19 residues. The ends lost 1 base at V and 0 bases at J; junction bases unmatched: 12. CDR1 is KGHSH and CDR2 is LQKENI in the germline V gene. CDR3 protein: CASSPQIGTGKGANYGYTF. In DNA, the CDR3 is TGTGCCAGCTCACCACAGATCGGGACAGGGAAAGGAGCTAACTATGGCTACACCTTC.

This clone was counted only a few times. The J gene is TRBJ1-5, the V gene TRBV7-3, with 9 bases that match TRBD1. V trimming: 2 bases; J trimming: 7 bases; junction bases outside the gene matches: 3. This CDR3 is 14 amino acids long. Germline-derived CDR1 and CDR2 are SGHTA and FQGTGA. CDR3 sequence reads: CASSLDRGGQPQHF. The CDR3, as DNA: TGTGCCAGCAGCTTAGACAGGGGGGGCCAGCCCCAGCATTTT.

Remarks on this clone: The junction departs from germline at one end; a sequencing error may be responsible. V is TRBV19 and J is TRBJ2-3; 11 bases are shared with TRBD2. Germline CDR1 is LNHDA and CDR2 is SQIVND (reference sequence). The CDR3 consists of 14 residues. The CDR3 spells CASSSGGAGDTQYF. The CDR3, as DNA: TGTGCCAGCAGTAGCGGGGGGGCGGGAGATACGCAGTATTTT.

V and J are TRBV9 and TRBJ1-6, with D unclear. The germline gives CDR1 SGDLS, CDR2 YYNGEE. Trimming left V 3 bases short and J 5 bases short, with 9 bases between. The CDR3 consists of 14 residues. CDR3 sequence: CASSGAGDNSPLHF. CDR3 DNA sequence: TGTGCCAGCAGCGGAGCCGGGGATAATTCACCCCTCCACTTT.